The present TCR beta chain was sequenced within a study of blood T cells in healthy people across ages. Study-wide findings and caveats: Samples with more naive T cells showed higher observed beta diversity.

A second PCR of 7 to 11 cycles used a sample-barcoded 5' primer and a J-beta primer mix. TCRdb independently ran MiXCR on the 5' RACE reads; one entry per CDR3 protein. The data contain fewer than 950,000 distinct CDR3 sequences, 50% to 65% of them singletons. This clonotype was seen more than once but under ten times. Its specificity is unknown. Germline V lookup: CDR1 MGHDK, CDR2 SYGVNS. The V and J ends lost 7 bases and 4 bases respectively, with 16 bases between them. The CDR3 is 14 amino acids. Caucasian individuals from Russia who were healthy and aged about 6 to 95 acted as donors. The sample comprised blood. The rearrangement joins TRBV25-1 to TRBJ1-1, with a weak D call TRBD1 (6 bases). The source is a man older than 75 in good health. This chain's CDR3 is CASIGTGMGTEAFF. The CDR3 DNA follows: TGTGCCAGCATTGGTACAGGGATGGGCACTGAAGCTTTCTTT.